This T cell receptor (beta chain) was identified during a study of control samples from healthy donors and cancer patients. The V and J ends lost 4 bases and 6 bases, in that order; junction bases with no gene match: 9. The CDR3 contains 15 residues. Per the germline V gene, CDR1 is MNHEY and CDR2 is SVGAGI. TCRdb keeps only in-frame clones here, not all; method: immunoSEQ multiplex PCR. The sample records 70,000 to 95,000 clones, roughly 93% being singletons. The receptor was isolated from a middle-aged woman with lung cancer. The V gene is TRBV6-5, the J gene TRBJ1-1; TRBD1 matches at 9 bases. The sequenced sample was PBMCs. In DNA, the CDR3 is TGTGCCAGCAGTTCTCCGACAGGGGGGCTCCCTGAAGCTTTCTTT. Translated: CASSSPTGGLPEAFF.